Given below is one TCR beta chain in context. A much bigger clone sits one base away, suggesting this may be a read error. This specimen belongs to a study of blood T cells in healthy people across ages. V was pared by 4 bases and J by 4 bases, with 10 bases between. Germline loops: CDR1 LGHNA, CDR2 YNFKEQ. CDR3 length equals 13 residues. A sample-barcoded 5' primer and a J-beta primer mix were used in a second PCR of about 7 to 11 cycles. TCRdb re-called the 5' RACE reads with MiXCR, one entry per CDR3 protein. Of 650,000 or so distinct CDR3 sequences listed, roughly half are singletons. Sequencing used blood. The chain recombines TRBV4-2 with TRBJ2-5, with D possibly TRBD2 on 5 matching bases. This receptor was obtained from a woman aged 80 or over in good health. The CDR3 loop is CASSRSVVETQYF. DNA for the CDR3: TGTGCCAGCAGCCGTAGCGTCGTAGAGACCCAGTACTTC.